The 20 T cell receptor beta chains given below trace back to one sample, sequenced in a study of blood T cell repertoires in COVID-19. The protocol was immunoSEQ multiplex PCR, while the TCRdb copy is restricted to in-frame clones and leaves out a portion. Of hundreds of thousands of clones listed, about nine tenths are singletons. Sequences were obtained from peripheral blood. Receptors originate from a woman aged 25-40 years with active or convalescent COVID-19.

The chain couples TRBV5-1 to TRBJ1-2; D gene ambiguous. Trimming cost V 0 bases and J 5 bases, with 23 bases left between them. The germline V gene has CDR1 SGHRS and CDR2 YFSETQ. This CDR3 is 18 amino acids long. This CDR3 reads CASSLDPPVPPLWYGYTF. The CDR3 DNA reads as TGCGCCAGCAGCTTGGATCCGCCGGTACCGCCCCTATGGTATGGCTACACCTTC.

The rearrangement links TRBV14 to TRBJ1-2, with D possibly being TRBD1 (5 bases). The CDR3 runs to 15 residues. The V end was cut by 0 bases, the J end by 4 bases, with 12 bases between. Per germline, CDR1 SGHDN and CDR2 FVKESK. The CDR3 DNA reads TGTGCCAGCAGCCAAGAGGCCAGGGTCCCCTATGGCTACACCTTC. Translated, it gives CASSQEARVPYGYTF.

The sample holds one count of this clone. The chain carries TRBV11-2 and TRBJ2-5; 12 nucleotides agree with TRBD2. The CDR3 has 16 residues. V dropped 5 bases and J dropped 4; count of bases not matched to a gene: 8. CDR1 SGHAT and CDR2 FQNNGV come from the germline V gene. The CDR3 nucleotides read TGTGCCAGCAGCGAAACACCGGGACTAGCGGGAGAGACCCAGTACTTC. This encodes CASSETPGLAGETQYF.

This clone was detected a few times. The DNA of the CDR3 is TGCGCCAGCAGCCCCGATGTGGAGGGCGCGGATTCACCCCTCCACTTT. This encodes CASSPDVEGADSPLHF. The chain combines TRBV5-1 with TRBJ1-6; D call uncertain. CDR1 is SGHRS and CDR2 is YFSETQ in the germline V gene. V was trimmed by 4 bases and J by 8 bases, leaving 19 bases between them. The CDR3 contains 16 residues.

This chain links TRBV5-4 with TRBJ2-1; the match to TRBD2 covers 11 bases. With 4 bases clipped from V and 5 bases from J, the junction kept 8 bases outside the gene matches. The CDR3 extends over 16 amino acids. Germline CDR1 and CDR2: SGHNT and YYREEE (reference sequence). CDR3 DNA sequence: TGTGCCAGCAGCGCTCTACTAGCGGGAGAACACAATGAGCAGTTCTTC. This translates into CASSALLAGEHNEQFF.

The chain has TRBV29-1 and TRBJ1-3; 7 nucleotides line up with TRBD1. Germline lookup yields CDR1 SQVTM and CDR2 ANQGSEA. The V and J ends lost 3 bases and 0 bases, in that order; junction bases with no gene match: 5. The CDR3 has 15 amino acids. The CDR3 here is CSVERTGNSGNTIYF. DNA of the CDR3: TGCAGCGTTGAGAGGACAGGAAACTCTGGAAACACCATATATTTT. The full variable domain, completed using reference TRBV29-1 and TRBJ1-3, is SAVISQKPSRDICQRGTSLTIQCQVDSQVTMMFWYRQQPGQSLTLIATANQGSEATYESGFVIDKFPISRPNLTFSTLTVSNMSPEDSSIYLCSVERTGNSGNTIYFGEGSWLTVV.

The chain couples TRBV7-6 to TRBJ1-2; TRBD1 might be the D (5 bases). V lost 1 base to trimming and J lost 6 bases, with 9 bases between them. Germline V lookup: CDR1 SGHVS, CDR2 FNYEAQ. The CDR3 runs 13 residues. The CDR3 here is CASSLVAGNGYTF. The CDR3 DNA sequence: TGTGCCAGCAGCTTAGTTGCAGGGAATGGCTACACCTTC. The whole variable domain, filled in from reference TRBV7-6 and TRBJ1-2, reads GAGVSQSPRYKVTKRGQDVALRCDPISGHVSLYWYRQALGQGPEFLTYFNYEAQQDKSGLPNDRFSAERPEGSISTLTIQRTEQRDSAMYRCASSLVAGNGYTFGSGTRLTVV.

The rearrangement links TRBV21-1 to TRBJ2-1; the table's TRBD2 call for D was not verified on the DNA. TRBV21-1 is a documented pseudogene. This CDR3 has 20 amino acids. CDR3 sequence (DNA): TGTGCCAGCAGCCATAGCTGTGCACGGGTGACTAGCGGGGCCTACAATGAGCAGTTCTTC. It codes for CASSHSCARVTSGAYNEQFF.

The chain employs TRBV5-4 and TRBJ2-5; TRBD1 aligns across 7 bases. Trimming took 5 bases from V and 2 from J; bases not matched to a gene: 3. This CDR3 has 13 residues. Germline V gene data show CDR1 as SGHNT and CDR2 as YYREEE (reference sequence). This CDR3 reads CASRNRGQETQYF. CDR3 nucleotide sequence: TGTGCCAGCAGGAACAGGGGACAAGAGACCCAGTACTTC. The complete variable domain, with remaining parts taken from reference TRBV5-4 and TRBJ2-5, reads ETGVTQSPTHLIKTRGQQVTLRCSSQSGHNTVSWYQQALGQGPQFIFQYYREEENGRGNFPPRFSGLQFPNYSSELNVNALELDDSALYLCASRNRGQETQYFGPGTRLLVL.

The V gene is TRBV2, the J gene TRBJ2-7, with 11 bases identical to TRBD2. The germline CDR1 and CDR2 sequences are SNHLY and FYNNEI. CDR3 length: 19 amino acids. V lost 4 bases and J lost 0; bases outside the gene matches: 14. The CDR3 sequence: CASSVKQGLAENFSYEQYF. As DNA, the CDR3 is TGTGCCAGCAGTGTAAAACAGGGACTAGCGGAAAACTTCTCCTACGAGCAGTACTTC.

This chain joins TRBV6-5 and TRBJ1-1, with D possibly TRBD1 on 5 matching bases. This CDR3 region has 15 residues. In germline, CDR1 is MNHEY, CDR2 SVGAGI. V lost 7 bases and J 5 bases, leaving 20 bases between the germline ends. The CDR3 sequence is CASILMGGSWTEAFF. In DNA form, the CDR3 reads TGTGCCAGCATCCTAATGGGGGGGAGTTGGACTGAAGCTTTCTTT.

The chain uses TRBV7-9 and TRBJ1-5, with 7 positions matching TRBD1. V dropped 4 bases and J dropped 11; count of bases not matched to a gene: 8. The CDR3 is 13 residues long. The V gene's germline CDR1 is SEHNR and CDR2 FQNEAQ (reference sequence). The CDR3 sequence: CASSSGQRGAQHF. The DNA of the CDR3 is TGTGCCAGCAGCTCGGGACAGCGAGGTGCCCAGCATTTT.

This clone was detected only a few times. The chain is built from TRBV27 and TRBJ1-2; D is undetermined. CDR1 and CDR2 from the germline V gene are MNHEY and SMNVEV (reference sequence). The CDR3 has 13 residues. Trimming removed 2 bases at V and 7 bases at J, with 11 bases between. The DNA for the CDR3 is TGTGCCAGCAGTTTAAGCGGGGTTGCTGGCTACACCTTC. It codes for CASSLSGVAGYTF.

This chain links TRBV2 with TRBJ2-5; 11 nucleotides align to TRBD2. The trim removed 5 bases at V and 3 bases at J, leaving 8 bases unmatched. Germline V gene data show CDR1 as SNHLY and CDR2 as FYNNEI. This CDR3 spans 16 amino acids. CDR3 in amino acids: CASSISLAGGEETQYF. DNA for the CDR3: TGTGCCAGCAGTATCAGTCTAGCGGGGGGTGAAGAGACCCAGTACTTC.

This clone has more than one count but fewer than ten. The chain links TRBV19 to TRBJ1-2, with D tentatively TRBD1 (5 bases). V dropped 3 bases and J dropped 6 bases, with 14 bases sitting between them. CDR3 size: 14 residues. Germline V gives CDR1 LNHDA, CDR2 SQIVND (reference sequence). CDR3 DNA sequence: TGTGCCAGTAGTATGGGACTGCTCAAGGATGGCTACACCTTC. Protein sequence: CASSMGLLKDGYTF.

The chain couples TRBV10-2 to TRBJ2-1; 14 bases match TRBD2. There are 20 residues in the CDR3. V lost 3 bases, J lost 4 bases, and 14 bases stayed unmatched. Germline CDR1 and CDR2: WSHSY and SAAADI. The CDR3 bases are TGCGCCAGCAGTGATAGTCCGGGGACTAGCGGGGGACCTCTTTACAATGAGCAGTTCTTC. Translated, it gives CASSDSPGTSGGPLYNEQFF.

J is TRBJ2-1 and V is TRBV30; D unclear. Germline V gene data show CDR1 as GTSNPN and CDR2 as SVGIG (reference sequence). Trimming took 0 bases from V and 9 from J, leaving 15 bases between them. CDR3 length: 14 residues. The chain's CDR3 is CAWSVSLVGGEQFF. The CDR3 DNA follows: TGTGCCTGGAGTGTAAGTCTAGTGGGTGGTGAGCAGTTCTTC.

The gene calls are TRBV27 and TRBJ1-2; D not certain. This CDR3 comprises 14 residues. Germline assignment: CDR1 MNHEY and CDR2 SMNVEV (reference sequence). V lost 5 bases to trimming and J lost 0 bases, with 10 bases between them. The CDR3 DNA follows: TGTGCCAGCAGTCGGAAGGAGACTAACTATGGCTACACCTTC. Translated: CASSRKETNYGYTF.

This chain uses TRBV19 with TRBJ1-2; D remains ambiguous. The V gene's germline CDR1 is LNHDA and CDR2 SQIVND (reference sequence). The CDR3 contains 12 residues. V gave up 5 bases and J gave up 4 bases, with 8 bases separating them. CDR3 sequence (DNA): TGTGCCAGTAGTGTGAACAGCTATGGCTACACCTTC. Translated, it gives CASSVNSYGYTF.

The chain's CDR3 is CASSNIAEQFF. For the CDR3, the DNA is TGTGCCAGCAGCAACATAGCCGAGCAGTTCTTC. The chain joins TRBV6-5 to TRBJ2-1; no clear D. The CDR3 runs 11 residues. V shed 6 bases and J shed 10 bases, with 10 bases lying between them. Germline V gene lookup returns CDR1 MNHEY and CDR2 SVGAGI.